This TCR beta chain was found in a study of patients and donors after allogeneic stem cell transplantation. CDR3 length equals 12 residues. Trimming took 3 bases from V and 5 from J, leaving 5 bases between them. The germline CDR1 and CDR2 sequences are MDHEN and SYDVKM. One entry per CDR3 protein, called by TCRdb with MiXCR from the RT-PCR reads. The sample has approximately 150,000 distinct CDR3 sequences; about 32% are singletons. Sequencing was performed on blood, either unsorted or a sorted T cell fraction (not recorded which). The chain links TRBV28 to TRBJ1-5; D is ambiguous. This TCR was recovered from a human donor who was either an allogeneic HSCT recipient or a stem cell or donor lymphocyte infusion donor (not recorded which). It is not recorded whose cells these are; they may come from a transplant donor. CDR3 loop: CASSLMDQPQHF. CDR3 DNA sequence: TGTGCCAGCAGTTTGATGGATCAGCCCCAGCATTTT.